The 32 T cell receptor beta chains below all came from one sample that was sequenced in a study of T cell repertoires in cytomegalovirus infection. TCRdb reprocessed the reads via MiXCR and lists one record per CDR3 protein. The data show hundreds of thousands of distinct CDR3 sequences, around 31% seen once. For these receptors, no antigen is known. Material: cultured CD8+ T cells from PBMCs, obtained from culture after CMV antigen stimulation. The source of these receptors is a human donor in good health (CMV status not recorded). Some clones in this sample may be carry-over from other donors' samples.

The rearrangement uses TRBV29-1 and TRBJ1-2, with D possibly matching TRBD1 (5 bases). CDR1 is SQVTM, CDR2 ANQGSEA, per germline. CDR3 length: 15 residues. Trimming took off 2 bases at V and 8 bases at J, with 21 bases between the two ends. CDR3: CSVEIGGGRGGGYTF. In DNA form, the CDR3 reads TGCAGCGTTGAAATTGGGGGGGGGAGGGGAGGAGGCTACACCTTC.

This clonotype was counted many times. The V and J genes are TRBV7-2 and TRBJ2-7, with TRBD1 matching 9 bases. CDR3 length: 18 residues. Per the germline V gene, CDR1 is SGHTA and CDR2 is FQGNSA. V was clipped by 5 bases and J by 5 bases; unmatched bases: 19. This chain's CDR3 is CASSPLWIGTGIFNEQYF. CDR3 sequence (DNA): TGTGCCAGCAGCCCCCTGTGGATCGGGACAGGGATTTTCAACGAGCAGTACTTC.

In this sample, this clonotype turned up a few times. The CDR3 loop is CASSEWEGAGTGELFF. In nucleotides, the CDR3 is TGTGCCAGCAGTGAATGGGAGGGTGCGGGCACCGGGGAGCTGTTTTTT. The chain links TRBV6-1 to TRBJ2-2; TRBD2 aligns across 7 bases. V lost 2 bases to trimming and J lost 4 bases; unmatched junction nucleotides: 7. Looked up from germline, CDR1 is MNHNS and CDR2 is SASEGT. This CDR3 is 16 amino acids long.

This clonotype appeared a few times. The chain joins TRBV27 to TRBJ2-7; no clear D gene. The CDR3 is made up of 15 amino acids. Trimming stripped 7 bases from V and 4 bases from J, with 20 bases between. Germline V gives CDR1 MNHEY, CDR2 SMNVEV (reference sequence). The CDR3 nucleotides are TGTGCCAGCACCGTTGAAGACTGTATGAATTACGAGCAGTACGTC. Translating it yields CASTVEDCMNYEQYV.

The genes are TRBV7-6 and TRBJ2-2, with D uncertain. Germline lookup yields CDR1 SGHVS and CDR2 FNYEAQ. This CDR3 has 14 amino acids. The germline V and J ends were trimmed by 5 bases and 5 bases, with 12 bases remaining between them. This chain's CDR3 is CASSRRLRTGELFF. The CDR3 DNA reads as TGTGCCAGCAGCCGCAGGCTGAGGACCGGGGAGCTGTTTTTT.

There are a few counts of this clonotype. CDR3 in amino acids: CASSYSIDFPGTVYNEQFF. CDR3 sequence (DNA): TGTGCCAGCAGTTACTCGATCGATTTCCCGGGGACGGTCTACAATGAGCAGTTCTTC. This chain joins TRBV6-5 and TRBJ2-1; D is perhaps TRBD1 or TRBD2 (5 bases each). This CDR3 is 19 amino acids long. The V end lost 0 bases, the J end lost 3 bases, and 21 bases lay between the germline ends. Germline V CDR1 and CDR2: MNHEY, SVGAGI.

This clonotype occurred a few times. This chain uses TRBV5-1 with TRBJ2-2; D is ambiguous. CDR1 and CDR2 (germline): SGHRS, YFSETQ. The CDR3 contains 14 residues. Trimming took 4 bases from V and 4 from J, leaving 11 bases between them. The CDR3 spells CASSPGISTGELFF. In DNA, the CDR3 is TGCGCCAGCAGCCCCGGCATCAGCACCGGGGAGCTGTTTTTT.

V gene TRBV19 combines with J gene TRBJ2-2; D ambiguous. The V end was cut by 7 bases, the J end by 3 bases, with 12 bases between. The CDR3 totals 14 residues. Germline CDR1 reads LNHDA; CDR2 reads SQIVND (reference sequence). The CDR3 DNA follows: TGTGCCAGTACGTGGACCCTGGACACCGGGGAGCTGTTTTTT. Its translation is CASTWTLDTGELFF.

V usage is TRBV15 and J usage is TRBJ2-6, with TRBD1 identical over 9 bases. With 1 base clipped from V and 0 bases from J, the junction kept 7 bases outside the gene matches. The germline gives CDR1 LNHNV, CDR2 YYDKDF (reference sequence). This CDR3 is 19 amino acids long. CDR3 residues: CATSRGPGQGRSGANVLTF. For the CDR3, the DNA is TGTGCCACCAGCAGAGGGCCGGGACAGGGACGCTCTGGGGCCAACGTCCTGACTTTC.

A few counts support this clonotype. This rearrangement joins TRBV2 to TRBJ2-3; TRBD2 aligns across 10 bases. CDR1 SNHLY and CDR2 FYNNEI come from the germline V gene. The junction had 12 bases not matched to a gene; V was cut back by 5 bases and J by 7 bases. This CDR3 contains 16 residues. The CDR3 reads CASSSGTSALLNTQYF. The DNA of the CDR3 is TGTGCCAGCAGTTCCGGGACTAGCGCCCTTTTGAATACGCAGTATTTT.

This clonotype is a singleton in its sample. The V gene is TRBV19, the J gene TRBJ1-5; weak D call: TRBD1 (5 bases). This CDR3 region has 13 residues. Germline values: CDR1 LNHDA, CDR2 SQIVND (reference sequence). Trimming removed 7 bases from V and 9 bases from J, with 16 bases in between. CDR3 nucleotide sequence: TGTGCCAGTAATGAGGCGGGGGGAATGCCCCAGCATTTT. Encoded protein: CASNEAGGMPQHF.

The chain combines TRBV27 with TRBJ1-1; 9 bases are a match to TRBD1. The trim removed 5 bases at V and 4 bases at J, leaving 5 bases unmatched. Germline V CDR1 and CDR2: MNHEY, SMNVEV (reference sequence). CDR3 length: 14 amino acids. The CDR3 nucleotides are TGTGCCAGCAGTCCCGCGACAGGGGGCACTGAAGCTTTCTTT. Translated, it gives CASSPATGGTEAFF.

Comments on this clonotype: It may be a read error: a sequence one base away is much more abundant. The chain employs TRBV7-9 and TRBJ1-4, with D perhaps TRBD1 (6 bases). Germline V gene data show CDR1 as SEHNR and CDR2 as FQNEAQ (reference sequence). The length of the CDR3 is 16 residues. The V and J ends lost 5 bases and 0 bases respectively, with 13 bases between them. In DNA, the CDR3 is TGTGCCAGCAGCCCACGGACAGCTGCAACTAATGAAAAACTGTTTTTT. Its translation: CASSPRTAATNEKLFF.

The chain couples TRBV7-2 to TRBJ2-7, with TRBD1 matching 8 bases. CDR3 length: 13 residues. CDR1 and CDR2 (germline): SGHTA, FQGNSA. J was trimmed by 6 bases and V by 2 bases; bases with no gene match: 3. This CDR3 reads CASSLYTGGEQYV. CDR3 bases: TGTGCCAGCAGCTTATACACAGGGGGCGAGCAGTACGTC.

The sample holds many counts of this clonotype. The CDR3 nucleotides read TGTGCCAGCAGTAAAGACAGGGGTATCGTCGGGGAGCTGTTTTTT. Encoded protein: CASSKDRGIVGELFF. The rearrangement joins TRBV7-2 to TRBJ2-2; TRBD1 aligns across 8 bases. Germline CDR1 and CDR2: SGHTA and FQGNSA. V shed 6 bases, J shed 7 bases, and the junction held 10 bases outside the gene matches. The CDR3 is 15 amino acids.

This clonotype was observed a handful of times. This chain connects TRBV28 to TRBJ2-5, with TRBD2 matching over 7 bases. CDR1 MDHEN and CDR2 SYDVKM come from the germline V gene. CDR3 length: 16 amino acids. V lost 2 bases, J lost 2 bases, and 8 bases stayed unmatched. Written as DNA, the CDR3 is TGTGCCAGCAGTTTAATACAGCGGGGATCGCAAGAGACCCAGTACTTC. Amino acids: CASSLIQRGSQETQYF.

This clonotype was recorded once. The chain recombines TRBV2 with TRBJ2-7; D remains ambiguous. Looked up from germline, CDR1 is SNHLY and CDR2 is FYNNEI. V was clipped by 8 bases and J by 6 bases, with 11 bases between them. The CDR3 is 11 amino acids. CDR3 nucleotide sequence: TGTGCCAGCCTGACTTGGGCCGAGCAGTACTTC. Amino acid sequence: CASLTWAEQYF.

This clonotype occurred a few times. J is TRBJ1-2 and V is TRBV4-1, with 11 bases fitting TRBD1. Germline V lookup: CDR1 MGHRA, CDR2 YSYEKL. After removal of 3 bases from V and 3 bases from J, the junction contained 3 bases not matched to a gene. The length of the CDR3 is 15 residues. CDR3: CASSQWTGGDYGYTF. The CDR3 nucleotides are TGCGCCAGCAGCCAGTGGACAGGGGGCGACTATGGCTACACCTTC.

The rearrangement joins TRBV13 to TRBJ2-5, with D possibly called TRBD1 or TRBD2 (10 bases each). The CDR3 length is 20 residues. Between the trimmed V and J ends, which lost 1 base and 5 bases, there was a span of 29 bases. CDR1 is PRHDT, CDR2 FYEKMQ, per germline (reference sequence). In nucleotides, the CDR3 is TGTGCCAGCAGCTTAGCCTTGAGCGGGGGGGGACAGGGGAGAGCGGAGACCCAGTACTTC. Its protein product is CASSLALSGGGQGRAETQYF.

The gene calls are TRBV12-5 and TRBJ2-1; the D gene is possibly TRBD2 (5 bases). Trimming took off 5 bases at V and 8 bases at J, with 19 bases between the two ends. This CDR3 region has 15 residues. CDR1 is LGHNT and CDR2 is FRNRAP in the germline V gene. CDR3 DNA sequence: TGTGCTAGTGGTGGGGAGCGAAGGTTTTGGGATGAGCAGTTCTTC. Protein: CASGGERRFWDEQFF.

In its sample, this clonotype was seen a few times. The chain carries TRBV29-1 and TRBJ2-1; TRBD2 matches at 15 bases. The CDR3 spans 15 residues. CDR1 and CDR2 from the germline V gene are SQVTM and ANQGSEA. V gave up 4 bases and J gave up 6 bases; unmatched junction bases: 4. In DNA form, the CDR3 reads TGCAGCGTTGCTGGGACTAGCGGGGGGATCAATGAGCAGTTCTTC. Amino acids: CSVAGTSGGINEQFF.

This clonotype was seen more than once but under ten times. The rearrangement links TRBV20-1 to TRBJ2-7, with D possibly being TRBD2 (6 bases). The CDR3 loop spans 11 amino acids. The germline gives CDR1 DFQATT, CDR2 SNEGSKA (reference sequence). Trimming shortened V by 3 bases and J by 4 bases, and 7 bases separated the two germline ends. For the CDR3, the DNA is TGCAGTGCTAGTGGAGGGTACGAGCAGTACGTC. This encodes CSASGGYEQYV.

The chain employs TRBV27 and TRBJ1-1; a weak D match, TRBD1 (6 bases). The CDR3 contains 14 residues. V was pared by 6 bases and J by 0 bases, with 11 bases between. Germline V gene data show CDR1 as MNHEY and CDR2 as SMNVEV (reference sequence). The CDR3 here is CASSRRGLNTEAFF. DNA for the CDR3: TGTGCCAGCAGCCGCAGGGGTCTGAACACTGAAGCTTTCTTT.

This chain connects TRBV7-8 to TRBJ1-6; D is unresolved. This CDR3 spans 17 amino acids. Trimming stripped 5 bases from V and 9 bases from J, with 23 bases between. Per the germline V gene, CDR1 is SGHVS and CDR2 is FQNEAQ. In nucleotides, the CDR3 is TGTGCCAGCAGCCCGCCGGACGGCGCTTTATGGGGTTCACCCCTCCACTTT. Its protein product is CASSPPDGALWGSPLHF. The full variable domain, rest sourced from reference TRBV7-8 and TRBJ1-6, is GAGVSQSPRYKVAKRGQDVALRCDPISGHVSLFWYQQALGQGPEFLTYFQNEAQLDKSGLPSDRFFAERPEGSVSTLKIQRTQQEDSAVYLCASSPPDGALWGSPLHFGNGTRLTVT.

This clonotype was seen ten or more times. The chain employs TRBV12-3 or TRBV12-4 and TRBJ2-5; 7 nucleotides align to TRBD2. The CDR3 covers 20 residues. Unmatched junction bases numbered 20, after V lost 2 bases and J lost 2 bases. The chain's CDR3 is CASSLLGRGATNQQQETQYF. CDR3 nucleotides: TGTGCCAGCAGTTTATTGGGGAGGGGAGCGACCAACCAACAACAAGAGACCCAGTACTTC.

V is TRBV6-2 or TRBV6-3 and J is TRBJ2-7, with D perhaps matching TRBD1 (5 bases). Trimming stripped 5 bases from V and 7 bases from J, with 9 bases between. Germline V CDR1 and CDR2: MNHEY, SVGEGT. The CDR3 extends over 11 amino acids. The DNA for the CDR3 is TGTGCCAGCAGTGGCCAGGGAGAGCAGTACGTC. This encodes CASSGQGEQYV.

The chain is built from TRBV7-9 and TRBJ1-6; 7 positions match TRBD1. Unmatched junction bases numbered 8, after V lost 6 bases and J lost 0 bases. CDR3 length: 17 residues. Germline CDR1 reads SEHNR; CDR2 reads FQNEAQ (reference sequence). CDR3 loop: CASRGTATSSYNSPLHF. The CDR3 DNA reads as TGTGCCAGCAGGGGGACAGCCACCTCCTCCTATAATTCACCCCTCCACTTT.

The chain carries TRBV12-3 or TRBV12-4 and TRBJ2-2; TRBD2 might be the D (5 bases). The CDR3 sequence is 12 residues long. V lost 7 bases to trimming and J lost 6 bases, with 9 bases between them. The CDR3 DNA follows: TGTGCCAGCACCTTTAGCGCCGGGGAGCTGTTTTTT. It yields the protein CASTFSAGELFF.

A few counts support this clonotype. The chain couples TRBV15 to TRBJ2-1, with unresolved D. Germline CDR1 reads LNHNV; CDR2 reads YYDKDF (reference sequence). Trimming took off 5 bases at V and 2 bases at J, with 16 bases between the two ends. The CDR3 sequence is 16 residues long. The CDR3 region is CATSGRDGVAYNEQFF. The DNA for the CDR3 is TGTGCCACCAGCGGCCGTGATGGGGTGGCCTACAATGAGCAGTTCTTC.

Worth noting for this clonotype: A read error may explain this, as a much larger clone is one base away. V and J are TRBV7-8 and TRBJ2-1; D is unclear. CDR1 and CDR2 from the germline V gene are SGHVS and FQNEAQ. This CDR3 region has 13 residues. In DNA form, the CDR3 reads TGTGCCAACAGCTTACGACGTGGAATTGAGCAGTTCTTC. Its translation is CANSLRRGIEQFF.

V is TRBV12-3 or TRBV12-4 and J is TRBJ2-3; TRBD1 matches at 7 bases. The CDR3 has 15 residues. V lost 6 bases and J lost 0; bases outside the gene matches: 6. The CDR3 protein is CASRLTGLSTDTQYF. CDR3 nucleotides: TGTGCCAGCAGATTGACAGGGTTAAGCACAGATACGCAGTATTTT.

This clonotype was counted only a few times. V and J are TRBV7-9 and TRBJ1-5; 8 bases line up with TRBD1. Germline-derived CDR1 and CDR2 are SEHNR and FQNEAQ (reference sequence). The V and J ends lost 0 bases and 5 bases, in that order; junction bases with no gene match: 6. The CDR3 spans 16 residues. The CDR3 DNA reads TGTGCCAGCAGCTTAGCGCTCAGGGGGCGCGATCAGCCCCAGCATTTT. It codes for CASSLALRGRDQPQHF. Looking up the rest from reference TRBV7-9 and TRBJ1-5 gives the full variable domain: DTGVSQNPRHKITKRGQNVTFRCDPISEHNRLYWYRQTLGQGPEFLTYFQNEAQLEKSRLLSDRFSAERPKGSFSTLEIQRTEQGDSAMYLCASSLALRGRDQPQHFGDGTRLSIL.